This T cell receptor (beta chain) was sequenced in a study of T cells in Graves' hyperthyroidism and ophthalmopathy. Regarding the study as a whole: Most clonotypes that expanded in the thyroid above 0.001 also showed up in blood.

There were TCR beta CDR3 regions amplified from RNA transcripts. With the HTBI primer set, the TCR CDR3 went through a first round of RT-PCR. TCRdb independently ran MiXCR on the multiplex PCR reads; one entry per CDR3 protein. The sample has about 250,000 distinct CDR3 sequences, approximately 24% seen once. This clonotype was seen at least ten times. Its specificity is not known. The TCR originated in a woman in her 40s with Graves' ophthalmopathy. What was sequenced was blood.

Here the CDR3 reads CSAGGFSTEAFF. The CDR3 DNA follows: TGCAGTGCAGGCGGTTTTAGCACTGAAGCTTTCTTT. The rearrangement links TRBV20-1 to TRBJ1-1; D is undetermined. This CDR3 comprises 12 residues. V was cut by 6 bases and J by 4 bases, with 12 bases left in between. CDR1 DFQATT and CDR2 SNEGSKA come from the germline V gene (reference sequence).